This T cell receptor (beta chain) was sequenced in a study of OX40 agonist ivuxolimab in advanced cancers. Study-wide findings and caveats: Low levels of normalized T-cell clonal expansion also appeared in some nonresponders. What antigens the expanded peripheral T cells recognized was never established. Partly responding patients at 0.1-3.0 mg/kg showed some of the smallest clonal expansion.

Prior autoimmune disease or systemic immunosuppression barred patients. The germline gives CDR1 SEHNR, CDR2 FQNEAQ (reference sequence). The CDR3 consists of 15 residues. V gave up 5 bases and J gave up 2 bases, with 13 bases separating them. TCRdb's table, derived via immunoSEQ multiplex PCR, lists solely in-frame clones and lacks some. The sample holds 50,000 to 70,000 clones, about 90% seen once. Concerning this clone: The antigen remains unidentified.

The rearrangement joins TRBV7-9 to TRBJ1-3; a possible D gene is TRBD1 (6 bases). The specimen comprised CD4+ or CD8+ T cells sorted from blood, sampled in a trial of the OX40 agonist ivuxolimab. The TCR comes from an adult with an advanced solid tumor such as melanoma, head and neck, liver or kidney cancer. The CDR3 loop is CASSGTRAPGNTIYF. CDR3 sequence (DNA): TGTGCCAGCAGCGGGACACGGGCACCTGGAAACACCATATATTTT.